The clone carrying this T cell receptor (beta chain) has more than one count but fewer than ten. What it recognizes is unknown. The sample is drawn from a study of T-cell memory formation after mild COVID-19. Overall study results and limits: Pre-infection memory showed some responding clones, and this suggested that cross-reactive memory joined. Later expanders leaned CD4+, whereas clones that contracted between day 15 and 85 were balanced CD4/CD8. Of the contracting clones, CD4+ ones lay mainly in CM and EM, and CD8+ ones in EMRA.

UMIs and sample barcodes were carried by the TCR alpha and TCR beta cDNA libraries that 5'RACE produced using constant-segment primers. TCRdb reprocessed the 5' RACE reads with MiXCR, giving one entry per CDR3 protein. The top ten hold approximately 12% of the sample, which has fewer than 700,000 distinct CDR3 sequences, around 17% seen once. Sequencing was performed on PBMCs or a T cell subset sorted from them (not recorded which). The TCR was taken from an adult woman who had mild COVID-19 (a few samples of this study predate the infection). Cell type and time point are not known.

In nucleotides, the CDR3 is TGCGCCAGCAGCTTGGATTCGGGGGGGCCTTACAATGAGCAGTTCTTC. Protein product: CASSLDSGGPYNEQFF. V gene TRBV5-1 combines with J gene TRBJ2-1; 8 bases are shared with TRBD2. CDR3 size: 16 residues. Germline V gene data show CDR1 as SGHRS and CDR2 as YFSETQ. J was trimmed by 4 bases and V by 0 bases; bases with no gene match: 6.